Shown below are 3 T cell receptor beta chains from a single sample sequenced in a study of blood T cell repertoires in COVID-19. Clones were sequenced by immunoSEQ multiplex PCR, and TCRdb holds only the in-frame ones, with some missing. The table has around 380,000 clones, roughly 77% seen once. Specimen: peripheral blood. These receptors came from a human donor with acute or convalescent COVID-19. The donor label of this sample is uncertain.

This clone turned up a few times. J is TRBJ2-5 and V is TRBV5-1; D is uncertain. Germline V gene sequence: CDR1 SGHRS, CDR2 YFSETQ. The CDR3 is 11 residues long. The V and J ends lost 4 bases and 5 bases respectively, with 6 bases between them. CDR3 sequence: CASSLAETQYF. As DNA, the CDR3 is TGCGCCAGCAGCCTGGCTGAGACCCAGTACTTC.

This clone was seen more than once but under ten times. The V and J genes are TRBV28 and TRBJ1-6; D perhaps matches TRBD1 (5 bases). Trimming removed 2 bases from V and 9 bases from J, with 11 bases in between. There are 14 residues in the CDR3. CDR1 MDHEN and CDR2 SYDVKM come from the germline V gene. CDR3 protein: CASSLQGGGSPLHF. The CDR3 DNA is TGTGCCAGCAGTTTACAGGGAGGAGGTTCACCCCTCCACTTT.

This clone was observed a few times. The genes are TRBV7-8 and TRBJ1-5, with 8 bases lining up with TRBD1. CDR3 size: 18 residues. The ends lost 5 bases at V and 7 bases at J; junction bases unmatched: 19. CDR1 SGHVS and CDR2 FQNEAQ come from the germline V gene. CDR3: CASSTGGQTAGQDQPQHF. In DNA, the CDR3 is TGTGCCAGCAGCACAGGGGGGCAGACAGCAGGGCAGGACCAGCCCCAGCATTTT.